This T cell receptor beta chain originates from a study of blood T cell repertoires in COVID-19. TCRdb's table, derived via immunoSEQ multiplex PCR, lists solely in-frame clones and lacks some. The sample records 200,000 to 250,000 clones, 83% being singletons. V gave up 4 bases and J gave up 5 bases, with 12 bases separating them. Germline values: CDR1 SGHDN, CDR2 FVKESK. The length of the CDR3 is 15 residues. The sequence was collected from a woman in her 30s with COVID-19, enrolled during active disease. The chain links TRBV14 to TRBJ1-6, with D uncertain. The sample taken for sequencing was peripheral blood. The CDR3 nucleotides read TGTGCCAGCAGCCCATTCGCCGGGAATAATTCACCCCTCCACTTT. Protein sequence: CASSPFAGNNSPLHF.